The clone carrying this T cell receptor (beta chain) occurred once. Antigen specificity is unknown. The data stem from a study of OX40 agonist ivuxolimab in advanced cancers. Whole-study findings and limits: Antigens targeted by the expanded peripheral T cells were not determined.

The protocol was immunoSEQ multiplex PCR, while the TCRdb copy is restricted to in-frame clones and leaves out a portion. The sample includes about 52,000 clones, 65% to 85% of them seen just once. This sequence was found in an adult with an advanced solid tumor such as melanoma, head and neck, liver or kidney cancer. The starting material was CD4+ or CD8+ T cells sorted from blood, obtained in a trial of the OX40 agonist ivuxolimab.

CDR3 coding DNA: TGTGCCAGCAGCCCCCTAGGACAGCAAGCTAACTATGGCTACACCTTC. Encoded protein: CASSPLGQQANYGYTF. The V call is TRBV7-8, the J call TRBJ1-2; D is possibly TRBD1 (6 bases). CDR3 length: 16 residues. CDR1 is SGHVS, CDR2 FQNEAQ, per germline. V lost 5 bases and J 0 bases, leaving 16 bases between the germline ends.